The clone carrying this T cell receptor (beta chain) was seen a handful of times. The data stem from a study of blood T cell repertoires in COVID-19. The protocol was immunoSEQ multiplex PCR, while the TCRdb copy is restricted to in-frame clones and leaves out a portion. The data show hundreds of thousands of clones, around 84% seen once. This CDR3 is 13 amino acids long. V dropped 2 bases and J dropped 8; count of bases not matched to a gene: 6. Germline V CDR1 and CDR2: SGHRS, YFSETQ. Sequences were obtained from PBMCs or T cells enriched from blood (not recorded which). The rearrangement links TRBV5-1 to TRBJ1-2; 7 positions match TRBD1. This sequence originates from a woman in her fifties or sixties who had recovered from COVID-19. CDR3 region: CASSLIQGVGYTF. The CDR3 DNA reads TGCGCCAGCAGCTTAATTCAGGGGGTAGGCTACACCTTC.